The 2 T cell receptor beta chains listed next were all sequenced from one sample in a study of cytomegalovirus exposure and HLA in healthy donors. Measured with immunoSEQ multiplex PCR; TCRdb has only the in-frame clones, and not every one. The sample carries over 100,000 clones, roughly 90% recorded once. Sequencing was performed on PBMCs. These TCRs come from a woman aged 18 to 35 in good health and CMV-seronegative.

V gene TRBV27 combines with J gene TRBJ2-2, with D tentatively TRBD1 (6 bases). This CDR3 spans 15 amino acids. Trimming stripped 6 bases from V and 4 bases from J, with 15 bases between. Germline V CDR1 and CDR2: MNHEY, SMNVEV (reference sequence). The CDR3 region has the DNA TGTGCCAGCAGAGCCGGGGACACTATCACCGGGGAGCTGTTTTTT. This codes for CASRAGDTITGELFF.

Written as DNA, the CDR3 is TGTGCCAGCAGCTTTGGGACAGGGGGCGCGGTCTATGAGCAGTTCTTC. It encodes CASSFGTGGAVYEQFF. This rearrangement joins TRBV11-2 to TRBJ2-1, with 12 nucleotides matching TRBD1. Germline values: CDR1 SGHAT, CDR2 FQNNGV. The length of the CDR3 is 16 residues. With 3 bases clipped from V and 8 bases from J, the junction kept 8 bases outside the gene matches.